This section outlines one TCR beta chain sequence together with its context. The antigen remains unidentified. Noted treatment: randomized to nivolumab then ipilimumab (arm A) or the reverse (arm B). V lost 5 bases to trimming and J lost 4 bases; unmatched junction nucleotides: 3. Germline V gene sequence: CDR1 SGHNT, CDR2 YENEEA. The length of the CDR3 is 15 residues. The data were taken from a study of sequential checkpoint blockade in melanoma. Study background: After both sequences, patients received maintenance nivolumab. Matched biopsies came pretreatment and at week 13 for approximately 20 patients.

Only in-frame clones appear in the TCRdb table, and some are missing; sequencing was by immunoSEQ multiplex PCR. The repertoire consists of about 18,000 clones, with roughly 73% occurring once and the leading ten covering 4.8%. Whole-study results and caveats: T-cell fraction and clonality followed PD-L1 and CD8+ counts, not mutational load.

This receptor was identified in a human donor with melanoma. The source was tumor tissue (inferred from file names), collected from a patient given nivolumab and ipilimumab in sequence. The chain is built from TRBV11-3 and TRBJ2-3; 13 bases match TRBD2. The CDR3 protein is CASSPTSGGPDTQYF. CDR3 nucleotides: TGTGCCAGCAGCCCGACTAGCGGGGGGCCAGATACGCAGTATTTT. The entire variable domain, with the rest obtained from reference TRBV11-3 and TRBJ2-3, is as follows: EAGVVQSPRYKIIEKKQPVAFWCNPISGHNTLYWYLQNLGQGPELLIRYENEEAVDDSQLPKDRFSAERLKGVDSTLKIQPAELGDSAVYLCASSPTSGGPDTQYFGPGTRLTVL.